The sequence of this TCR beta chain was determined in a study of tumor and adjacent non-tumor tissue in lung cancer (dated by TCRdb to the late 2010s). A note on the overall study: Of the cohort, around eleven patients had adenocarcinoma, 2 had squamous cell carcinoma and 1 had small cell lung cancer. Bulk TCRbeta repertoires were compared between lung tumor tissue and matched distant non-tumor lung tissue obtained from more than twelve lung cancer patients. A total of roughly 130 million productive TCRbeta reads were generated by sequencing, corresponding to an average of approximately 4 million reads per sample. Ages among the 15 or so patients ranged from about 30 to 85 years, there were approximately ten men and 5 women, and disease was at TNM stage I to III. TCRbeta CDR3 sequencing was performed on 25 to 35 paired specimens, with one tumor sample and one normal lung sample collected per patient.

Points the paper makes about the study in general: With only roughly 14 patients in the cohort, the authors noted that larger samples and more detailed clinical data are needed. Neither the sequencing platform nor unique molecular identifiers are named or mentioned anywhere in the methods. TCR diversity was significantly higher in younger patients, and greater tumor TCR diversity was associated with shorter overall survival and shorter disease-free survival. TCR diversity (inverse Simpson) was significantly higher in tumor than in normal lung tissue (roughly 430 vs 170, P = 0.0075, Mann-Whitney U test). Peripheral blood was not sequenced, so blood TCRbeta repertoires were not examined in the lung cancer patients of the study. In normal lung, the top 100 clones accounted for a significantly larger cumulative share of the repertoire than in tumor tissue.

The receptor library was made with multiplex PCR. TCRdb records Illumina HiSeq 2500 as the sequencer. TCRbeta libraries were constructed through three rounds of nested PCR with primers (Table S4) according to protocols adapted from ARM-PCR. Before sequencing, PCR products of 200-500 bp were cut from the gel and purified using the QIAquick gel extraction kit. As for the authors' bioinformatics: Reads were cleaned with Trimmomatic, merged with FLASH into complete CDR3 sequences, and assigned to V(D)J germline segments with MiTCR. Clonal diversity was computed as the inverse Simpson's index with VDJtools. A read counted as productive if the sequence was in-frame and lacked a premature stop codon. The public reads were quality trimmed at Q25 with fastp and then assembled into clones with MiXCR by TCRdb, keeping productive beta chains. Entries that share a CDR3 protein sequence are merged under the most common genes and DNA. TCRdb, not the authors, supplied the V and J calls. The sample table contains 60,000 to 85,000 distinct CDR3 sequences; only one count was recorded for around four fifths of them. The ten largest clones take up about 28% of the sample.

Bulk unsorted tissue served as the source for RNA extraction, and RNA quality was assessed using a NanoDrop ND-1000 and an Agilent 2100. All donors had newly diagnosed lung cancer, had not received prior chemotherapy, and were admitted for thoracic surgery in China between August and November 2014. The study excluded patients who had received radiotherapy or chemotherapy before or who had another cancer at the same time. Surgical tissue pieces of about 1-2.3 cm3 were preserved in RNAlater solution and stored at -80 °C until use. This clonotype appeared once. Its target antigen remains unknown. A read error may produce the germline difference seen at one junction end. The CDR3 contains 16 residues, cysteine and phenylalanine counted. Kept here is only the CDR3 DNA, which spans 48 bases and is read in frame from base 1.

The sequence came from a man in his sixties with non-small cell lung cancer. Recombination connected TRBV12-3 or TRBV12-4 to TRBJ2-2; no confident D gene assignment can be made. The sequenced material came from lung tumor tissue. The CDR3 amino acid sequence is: CACSLYPAMNTGELFF. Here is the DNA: TGTGCCTGCAGTCTCTACCCGGCCATGAACACCGGGGAGCTGTTTTTT.